Included here is one T cell receptor (beta chain) sequence, with context. The target of this receptor is not known. Base qualities are not recorded, but no much larger clone differs from it by a single base. The data belong to a study of shared clonotypes between healthy human individuals (dated by TCRdb to 2018 to 2020). About the full investigation: The cohort comprised a couple of women and a few men aged 18 to 49 years. To increase sequencing depth and limit assay-specific biases, different laboratories used diverse techniques to prepare libraries and sequence TCR repertoires. To estimate repertoire size and how much clonotypes are shared between individuals, the study performed deep sequencing of blood TCR repertoires from roughly five healthy adults. Each donor's leukapheresis produced roughly between roughly 0.85 and 9.5 billion PBMCs. For each donor, three plates each were used for CD4 naive and CD4 memory, two plates were used for CD8 naive, and one plate was used for CD8 memory. Overall results and qualifications from the work: The genetic and exposure-history diversity represented was limited by the small number of donors. Sampling was limited to blood, and TCR repertoires in tissue likely differ from TCR repertoires in blood. Estimated clonotype richness was generally larger for naive than for memory subsets. Across a few donors, roughly 5% of naive CD4, around 3.5% of naive CD8, about 2% of memory CD4, and approximately 0.4% of memory CD8 clonotypes were shared. Based on pairwise subsampling, the degree of clonotype sharing among donors was expected to be affected by sequencing depth. Compared with non-shared clonotypes, the clonotypes found in all four sorted-subset donors had higher generation probabilities. Rarefaction of sorted-subset datasets indicated incomplete sequencing despite the large sequencing depth.

CDR3 length: 16 amino acids, cysteine to phenylalanine. The CDR3 DNA has 48 bases and is translated from base 1. CDR1 and CDR2 are read off the germline V gene as SGHRS and YFSETQ. V loses 4 bases of germline sequence and J loses 4 bases, and the interval between the two ends is 15 bases. The donors were healthy, HIV-negative adults who had no recently reported acute infections or vaccinations. Every donor was a Caucasian adult residing in Nashville, Tennessee, USA. CD4+ T cells were enriched through magnetic negative selection, after which naive cells were positively selected on CD45RA and the remaining negative fraction served as the memory subset. Blood was obtained by leukapheresis, after which PBMCs were separated by Ficoll-Histopaque density gradient centrifugation and cryopreserved in liquid nitrogen vapor phase. Analytical flow cytometry was used to check the purity and quantity of each magnetically sorted T cell population. From each sorted fraction, genomic DNA was isolated and quantified by UV absorbance on a Nanodrop 2000c.

Using the deep immunoSEQ assay, multiplex PCR amplified TCR CDR3 regions from genomic DNA. Genomic DNA extracted from each cell subset was distributed evenly over all wells of several immunoSEQ 96-well plates, and each plate served as one replicate. For sorted subsets, approximately 210 ng of genomic DNA, equivalent to around 29,000 T cell genomes, went into each replicate PCR. Purified libraries were measured with a Qubit 3.0 fluorometer, size-checked on a Bioanalyzer 2100, and measured again with the KAPA Library Quantification kit. Each immunoSEQ 96-well plate was sequenced on its own single-read 150-cycle Illumina NextSeq 550 flow cell. The source study handled its data this way. Because the immunoSEQ output held only junctional sequences and lacked quality scores, the filtering could not match the filtering applied to full-length reads. To assign V/J genes and CDR3, sequences were annotated against IMGT germline references using PyIR, a Python wrapper for IgBLAST v1.9. Any read was removed if the V/J assignment was weak (E-value above 1e-6), the CDR3 was missing, or the read contained stop codons, out-of-frame junctions, or ambiguous translated residues. V3J clonotypes were defined by identical inferred V gene, J gene, and CDR3 amino acid sequence. To compute the percentage overlap between repertoires, the number of shared unique clonotypes was divided by the size of the smaller repertoire. RTK rarefaction, the Chao1 estimator, and Recon v2.1 estimates of unobserved clonotypes were used to assess repertoire richness. OLGA was used to compute generation probabilities for all TCRbeta clonotypes that the gDNA method yielded from several donors. TCRdb's version of the immuneACCESS table is confined to in-frame rearrangements and falls short of the full clone set. An unresolved V gene accounts for under half of the shortfall where checked; the remainder is of unknown origin. The V and J calls and the clone size are those of that table, but D and trimming were determined from the DNA. The sample table lists some 2.1 million clones, 95% of them with a count of one. In total, the top ten clones hold more than 0.1% of the sample.

The sample consisted of naive CD4+ T cells sorted from blood. The cell subset or site label of this sample denotes: CD45RA+ positively selected. In this chain, TRBV5-1 is recombined with TRBJ1-6; tentative D gene TRBD1, with 5 bases matching. This clonotype was obtained from a man aged 18 to 29 in good health. The CDR3 reads as follows: CASSLSGASYNSPLHF. The nucleotide sequence is TGCGCCAGCAGCCTTAGTGGGGCCTCTTATAATTCACCCCTCCACTTT.